These 9 T cell receptor beta chains were all obtained from the same sample, sequenced in a study of blood T cell repertoires in COVID-19. Profiling relied on immunoSEQ multiplex PCR, and the TCRdb table lists in-frame clones only, not all of them. Of approximately 470,000 clones listed, 80% to 90% are singletons. Sequencing was carried out using peripheral blood. Receptor source: a human donor in a cohort sampled during active COVID-19.

The chain links TRBV30 to TRBJ1-5; TRBD1 matches 8 bases. The trim removed 3 bases at V and 10 bases at J, leaving 11 bases unmatched. The CDR3 covers 14 residues. Germline V CDR1 and CDR2: GTSNPN, SVGIG (reference sequence). CDR3 protein: CAWRVNGQGLPQHF. CDR3 nucleotides: TGTGCCTGGAGAGTAAACGGACAGGGACTTCCCCAGCATTTT.

CDR3 amino acids: CASSLERGSYNEQFF. CDR3 sequence (DNA): TGTGCCAGCAGCTTGGAGAGAGGCTCCTACAATGAGCAGTTCTTC. The gene calls are TRBV5-5 and TRBJ2-1; D unresolved. The germline V and J ends were trimmed by 0 bases and 0 bases, with 7 bases remaining between them. The CDR3 spans 15 residues. CDR1 is SGHKS and CDR2 is YYEKEE in the germline V gene (reference sequence). The complete variable domain, with remaining parts taken from reference TRBV5-5 and TRBJ2-1, reads DAGVTQSPTHLIKTRGQQVTLRCSPISGHKSVSWYQQVLGQGPQFIFQYYEKEERGRGNFPDRFSARQFPNYSSELNVNALLLGDSALYLCASSLERGSYNEQFFGPGTRLTVL.

This sequence joins TRBV19 and TRBJ2-5, with 11 bases matching TRBD2. Germline V gene data show CDR1 as LNHDA and CDR2 as SQIVND (reference sequence). After removal of 3 bases from V and 1 base from J, the junction contained 4 bases not matched to a gene. The CDR3 covers 16 residues. The CDR3 coding sequence is TGTGCCAGTAGTATCTTAGCGGGAGGGGGCCAAGAGACCCAGTACTTC. It codes for CASSILAGGGQETQYF.

This sequence joins TRBV5-1 and TRBJ2-7; 7 nucleotides align to TRBD2. Unmatched junction bases numbered 6, after V lost 6 bases and J lost 3 bases. CDR3 length: 13 amino acids. The germline V gene encodes CDR1 SGHRS and CDR2 YFSETQ. CDR3 in amino acids: CASTDGLVYEQYF. The DNA for the CDR3 is TGCGCCAGCACGGATGGACTAGTCTACGAGCAGTACTTC.

The chain carries TRBV3-1 (or the pseudogene TRBV3-2) and TRBJ2-1; TRBD2 aligns across 10 bases. Germline CDR1 LGHDT, CDR2 YNNKEL (reference sequence). J gave up 9 bases and V 0 bases, and 11 bases lay outside the gene matches. The CDR3 spans 17 residues. The CDR3 bases are TGTGCCAGCAGCCAAGAAGGGCTAGCGGGGGCAAGGGGTGAGCAGTTCTTC. It encodes CASSQEGLAGARGEQFF.

The chain recombines TRBV6-1 with TRBJ1-2; 11 positions agree with TRBD1. V trimming: 2 bases; J trimming: 3 bases; junction bases outside the gene matches: 2. Per the germline V gene, CDR1 is MNHNS and CDR2 is SASEGT. This CDR3 is 15 amino acids long. CDR3 sequence (DNA): TGTGCCAGCAGTGAACCGGGACAGGGGGACTATGGCTACACCTTC. It yields the protein CASSEPGQGDYGYTF.

This chain connects TRBV9 to TRBJ1-2, with TRBD1 as a possible D gene (5 bases). CDR3 length: 14 amino acids. Germline CDR1 reads SGDLS; CDR2 reads YYNGEE. Trimming cost V 4 bases and J 3 bases, with 13 bases left between them. CDR3 DNA sequence: TGTGCCAGCAGCCCCCTTTCACAGGACTATGGCTACACCTTC. Its protein product is CASSPLSQDYGYTF. The complete variable domain, with remaining parts taken from reference TRBV9 and TRBJ1-2, reads DSGVTQTPKHLITATGQRVTLRCSPRSGDLSVYWYQQSLDQGLQFLIQYYNGEERAKGNILERFSAQQFPDLHSELNLSSLELGDSALYFCASSPLSQDYGYTFGSGTRLTVV.

The genes are TRBV29-1 and TRBJ2-2; maybe TRBD2 (6 bases). Per the germline V gene, CDR1 is SQVTM and CDR2 is ANQGSEA. V was pared by 4 bases and J by 1 base, with 10 bases between. There are 14 residues in the CDR3. CDR3 nucleotides: TGCAGCGTTGGAAGTAGCGGGAACACCGGGGAGCTGTTTTTT. Protein: CSVGSSGNTGELFF.

This rearrangement joins TRBV5-5 to TRBJ2-3; 9 bases fit TRBD2. Trimming took 3 bases from V and 4 from J; bases not matched to a gene: 9. The germline V gene has CDR1 SGHKS and CDR2 YYEKEE (reference sequence). The CDR3 length is 16 residues. The CDR3 loop reads CASSSSSGRNADTQYF. The CDR3 DNA sequence: TGTGCCAGCAGCTCCTCCAGCGGGAGGAACGCAGATACGCAGTATTTT.